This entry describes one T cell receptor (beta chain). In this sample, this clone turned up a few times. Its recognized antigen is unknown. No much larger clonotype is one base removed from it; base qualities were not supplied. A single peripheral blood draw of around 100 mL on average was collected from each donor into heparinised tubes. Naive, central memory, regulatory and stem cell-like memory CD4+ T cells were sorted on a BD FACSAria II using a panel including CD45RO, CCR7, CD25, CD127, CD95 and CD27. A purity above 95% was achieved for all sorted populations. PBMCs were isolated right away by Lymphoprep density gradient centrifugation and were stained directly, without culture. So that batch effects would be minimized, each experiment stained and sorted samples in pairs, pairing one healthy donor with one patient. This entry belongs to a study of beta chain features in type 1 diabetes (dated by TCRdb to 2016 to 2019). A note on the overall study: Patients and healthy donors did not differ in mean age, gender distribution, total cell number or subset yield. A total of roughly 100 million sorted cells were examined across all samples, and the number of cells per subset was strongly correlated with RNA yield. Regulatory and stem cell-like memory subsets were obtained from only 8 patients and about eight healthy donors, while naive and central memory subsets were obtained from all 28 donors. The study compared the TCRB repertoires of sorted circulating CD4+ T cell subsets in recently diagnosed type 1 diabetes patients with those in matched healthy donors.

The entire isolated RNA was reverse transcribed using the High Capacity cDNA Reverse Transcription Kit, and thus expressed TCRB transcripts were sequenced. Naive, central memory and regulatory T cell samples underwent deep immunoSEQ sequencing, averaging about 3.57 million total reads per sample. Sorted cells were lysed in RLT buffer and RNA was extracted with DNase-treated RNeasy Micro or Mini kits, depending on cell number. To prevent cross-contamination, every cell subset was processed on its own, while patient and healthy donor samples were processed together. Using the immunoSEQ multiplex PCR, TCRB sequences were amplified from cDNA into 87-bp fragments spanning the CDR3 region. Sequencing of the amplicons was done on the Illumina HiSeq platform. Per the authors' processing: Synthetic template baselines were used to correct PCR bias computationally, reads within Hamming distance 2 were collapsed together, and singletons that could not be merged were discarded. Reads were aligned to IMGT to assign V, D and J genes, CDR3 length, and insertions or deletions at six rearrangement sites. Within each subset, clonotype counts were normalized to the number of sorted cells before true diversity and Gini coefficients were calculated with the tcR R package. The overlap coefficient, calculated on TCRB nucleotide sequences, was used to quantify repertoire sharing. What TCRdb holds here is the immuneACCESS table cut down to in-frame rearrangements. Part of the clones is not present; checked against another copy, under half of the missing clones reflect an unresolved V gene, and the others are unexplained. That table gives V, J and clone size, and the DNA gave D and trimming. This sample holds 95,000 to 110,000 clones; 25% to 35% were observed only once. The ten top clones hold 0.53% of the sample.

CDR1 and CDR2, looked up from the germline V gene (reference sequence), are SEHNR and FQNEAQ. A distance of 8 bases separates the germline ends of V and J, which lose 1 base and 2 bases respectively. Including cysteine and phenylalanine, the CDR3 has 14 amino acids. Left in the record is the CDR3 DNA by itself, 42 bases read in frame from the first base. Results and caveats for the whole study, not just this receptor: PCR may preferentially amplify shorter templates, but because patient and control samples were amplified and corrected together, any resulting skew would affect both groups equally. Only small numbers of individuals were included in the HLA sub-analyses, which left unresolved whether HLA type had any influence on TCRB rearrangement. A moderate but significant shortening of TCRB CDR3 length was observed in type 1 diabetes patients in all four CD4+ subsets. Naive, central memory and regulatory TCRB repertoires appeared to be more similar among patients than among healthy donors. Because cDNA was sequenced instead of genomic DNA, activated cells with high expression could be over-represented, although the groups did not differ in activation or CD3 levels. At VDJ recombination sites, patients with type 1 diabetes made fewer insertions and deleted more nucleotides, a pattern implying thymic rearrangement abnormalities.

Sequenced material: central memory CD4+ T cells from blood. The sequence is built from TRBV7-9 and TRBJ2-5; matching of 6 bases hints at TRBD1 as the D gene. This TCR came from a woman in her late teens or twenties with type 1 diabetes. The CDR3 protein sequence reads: CASSLEQGQETQYF. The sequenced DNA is TGTGCCAGCAGCTTAGAACAGGGTCAAGAGACCCAGTACTTC.